A single sample is the source of the 26 T cell receptor beta chains below, sequenced in a study of blood T cell repertoires in COVID-19. The data were produced by immunoSEQ multiplex PCR, yet TCRdb's version contains in-frame clones alone and is incomplete. The sample contains under 30,000 clones, 65% to 90% of which appear only once. The source material was peripheral blood. These receptors were collected from a human donor in a cohort sampled during active COVID-19.

The chain uses TRBV27 and TRBJ1-5; D not resolved. The CDR3 has 15 residues. From germline, CDR1 is MNHEY and CDR2 SMNVEV (reference sequence). Trimming removed 3 bases at V and 4 bases at J, with 13 bases between. CDR3 coding DNA: TGTGCCAGCAGTTTCAAATTGGGAGTTAATCAGCCCCAGCATTTT. This gives the protein CASSFKLGVNQPQHF.

This chain uses TRBV4-1 with TRBJ1-5; perhaps TRBD1 as D (5 bases). Per the germline V gene, CDR1 is MGHRA and CDR2 is YSYEKL. Trimming took off 0 bases at V and 9 bases at J, with 15 bases between the two ends. This CDR3 spans 15 amino acids. CDR3 sequence (DNA): TGCGCCAGCAGCCAAGAGCGACAGCTAGGAACGCCCCAGCATTTT. Encoded protein: CASSQERQLGTPQHF.

This chain links TRBV9 with TRBJ2-1; perhaps TRBD1 as D (6 bases). CDR3 length equals 13 residues. The germline gives CDR1 SGDLS, CDR2 YYNGEE. The V end was cut by 2 bases, the J end by 9 bases, with 12 bases between. The CDR3 sequence: CASSVTGPGEQFF. The CDR3 nucleotides read TGTGCCAGCAGCGTTACAGGGCCGGGTGAGCAGTTCTTC. The whole variable domain, filled in from reference TRBV9 and TRBJ2-1, reads DSGVTQTPKHLITATGQRVTLRCSPRSGDLSVYWYQQSLDQGLQFLIQYYNGEERAKGNILERFSAQQFPDLHSELNLSSLELGDSALYFCASSVTGPGEQFFGPGTRLTVL.

The chain links TRBV11-2 to TRBJ2-7; 9 nucleotides agree with TRBD1. The ends lost 5 bases at V and 4 bases at J; junction bases unmatched: 9. The CDR3 totals 15 residues. The germline gives CDR1 SGHAT, CDR2 FQNNGV. The CDR3 coding sequence is TGTGCCAGCAGCCCGCCGGACAGGGGAGCTTACGAGCAGTACTTC. This encodes CASSPPDRGAYEQYF.

This rearrangement joins TRBV10-2 to TRBJ1-2; TRBD1 agrees at 7 bases. Per germline, CDR1 WSHSY and CDR2 SAAADI. The CDR3 totals 15 residues. The J segment lost 3 bases and the V segment lost 0 bases, leaving 4 bases of the junction unmatched. The CDR3: CASSESRQGDYGYTF. The CDR3 region has the DNA TGCGCCAGCAGTGAGTCCCGACAGGGAGACTATGGCTACACCTTC.

The V call is TRBV4-3, the J call TRBJ1-4, with TRBD1 matching 10 bases. CDR3 length: 16 amino acids. J was trimmed by 7 bases and V by 4 bases; bases with no gene match: 9. Germline V gives CDR1 LGHNA, CDR2 YSLEER. The CDR3 protein is CASSPIPGTGVEKLFF. The CDR3 DNA reads TGCGCCAGCAGCCCTATTCCAGGGACAGGGGTTGAAAAACTGTTTTTT.

V usage is TRBV28 and J usage is TRBJ1-2; 8 nucleotides match TRBD1. CDR1 is MDHEN and CDR2 is SYDVKM in the germline V gene. The CDR3 loop spans 14 amino acids. The trim removed 7 bases at V and 0 bases at J, leaving 4 bases unmatched. The CDR3 region has the DNA TGTGCCAGCACCGGGACAGGTCCTAACTATGGCTACACCTTC. It yields the protein CASTGTGPNYGYTF.

The J gene is TRBJ2-3, the V gene TRBV19, with D unclear. The CDR3 runs 14 residues. Trimming shortened V by 6 bases and J by 1 base, and 11 bases separated the two germline ends. Germline V CDR1 and CDR2: LNHDA, SQIVND (reference sequence). In DNA form, the CDR3 reads TGTGCCAGTAGAGAGGATCCGGGCACAGATACGCAGTATTTT. Encoded protein: CASREDPGTDTQYF.

The chain joins TRBV18 to TRBJ2-1, with 10 positions matching TRBD2. The CDR3 length is 15 residues. Germline V lookup: CDR1 KGHSH, CDR2 LQKENI. Unmatched junction bases numbered 8, after V lost 6 bases and J lost 6 bases. For the CDR3, the DNA is TGTGCCAGCTCCCACGGAGCGGGGGGGGGCAATGAGCAGTTCTTC. It encodes CASSHGAGGGNEQFF.

The chain carries TRBV7-2 and TRBJ1-1, with 12 bases aligning to TRBD1. V gave up 5 bases and J gave up 9 bases; unmatched junction bases: 10. CDR3 length equals 15 residues. The V gene's germline CDR1 is SGHTA and CDR2 FQGNSA. The CDR3 DNA reads TGTGCCAGCAGCGCGGGACAGGGGGCCGTCACCCAAGCTTTCTTT. This gives the protein CASSAGQGAVTQAFF. The whole variable domain, filled in from reference TRBV7-2 and TRBJ1-1, reads GAGVSQSPSNKVTEKGKDVELRCDPISGHTALYWYRQSLGQGLEFLIYFQGNSAPDKSGLPSDRFSAERTGGSVSTLTIQRTQQEDSAVYLCASSAGQGAVTQAFFGQGTRLTVV.

The V call is TRBV6-5, the J call TRBJ1-6; 9 positions match TRBD1. The junction had 6 bases not matched to a gene; V was cut back by 0 bases and J by 12 bases. The CDR3 runs 15 residues. In germline, CDR1 is MNHEY, CDR2 SVGAGI. The CDR3 DNA follows: TGTGCCAGCAGTTACTCCGGGGACAGGGTAGTACCCCTCCACTTT. The encoded protein is CASSYSGDRVVPLHF.

The chain uses TRBV3-1 (or the pseudogene TRBV3-2) and TRBJ2-7; 7 positions agree with TRBD2. Germline-derived CDR1 and CDR2 are LGHDT and YNNKEL (reference sequence). After removal of 0 bases from V and 12 bases from J, the junction contained 11 bases not matched to a gene. The CDR3 contains 14 residues. DNA of the CDR3: TGTGCCAGCAGCCAAGATAGCGGGCAGGGCGGACGGTACTTC. Amino acid sequence: CASSQDSGQGGRYF.

This chain connects TRBV10-3 to TRBJ2-1; 10 nucleotides agree with TRBD1. Losses at the gene ends were 7 bases for V and 4 bases for J; bases not matched to a gene: 7. From germline, CDR1 is ENHRY and CDR2 SYGVKD. CDR3 size: 15 residues. CDR3 DNA sequence: TGTGCCATCAATCCCGGGACAGGGGCATACAATGAGCAGTTCTTC. Translating it yields CAINPGTGAYNEQFF.

This chain links TRBV5-4 with TRBJ2-7, with TRBD2 matching 7 bases. Trimming at V came to 4 bases and at J to 5 bases, leaving 15 bases not matched to a gene. The CDR3 runs 16 residues. CDR1 and CDR2 from the germline V gene are SGHNT and YYREEE (reference sequence). Here the CDR3 reads CASSLGEVLATNEQYF. CDR3 nucleotide sequence: TGTGCCAGCAGCCTCGGGGAGGTACTAGCGACCAACGAGCAGTACTTC.

The chain couples TRBV20-1 to TRBJ1-1; D is ambiguous. V lost 5 bases to trimming and J lost 5 bases, with 9 bases between them. Germline V CDR1 and CDR2: DFQATT, SNEGSKA (reference sequence). The CDR3 sequence is 11 residues long. DNA of the CDR3: TGCAGTGCTCGGTTTTTGACTGAAGCTTTCTTT. This translates into CSARFLTEAFF.

The rearrangement links TRBV2 to TRBJ1-2; tentative D call: TRBD1 (6 bases). The CDR3 runs 13 residues. In germline, CDR1 is SNHLY, CDR2 FYNNEI. V was pared by 8 bases and J by 4 bases, with 14 bases between. CDR3 in DNA: TGTGCCAGCCGCGTGGGGGCTTCCTATGGCTACACCTTC. Its translation: CASRVGASYGYTF.

The rearrangement uses TRBV28 and TRBJ1-4, with TRBD1 as a possible D gene (5 bases). Germline CDR1 reads MDHEN; CDR2 reads SYDVKM. This CDR3 spans 19 amino acids. V gave up 6 bases and J gave up 4 bases, with 27 bases separating them. CDR3 bases: TGTGCCAGCAGCAATAGCAGGGTTTTCGCCCCCCGTTATAATGAAAAACTGTTTTTT. It encodes CASSNSRVFAPRYNEKLFF.

This clone occurred a few times. This chain links TRBV6-5 with TRBJ1-1; D is possibly TRBD1 (5 bases). Germline assignment: CDR1 MNHEY and CDR2 SVGAGI. This CDR3 has 13 amino acids. V shed 7 bases and J shed 2 bases, with 11 bases lying between them. The CDR3 DNA reads as TGTGCCAGCACTACGACAGCTAACACTGAAGCTTTCTTT. This codes for CASTTTANTEAFF.

This chain uses TRBV4-3 with TRBJ2-2; D unclear. V gave up 5 bases and J gave up 6 bases, with 16 bases separating them. The CDR3 has 15 residues. Looked up from germline, CDR1 is LGHNA and CDR2 is YSLEER. CDR3 in DNA: TGCGCCAGCAGCTACCTAGAAGGAGAGGCCGGGGAGCTGTTTTTT. It translates to CASSYLEGEAGELFF.

This chain connects TRBV11-3 to TRBJ2-1; the D gene is possibly TRBD1 (5 bases). Trimming took 4 bases from V and 8 from J, leaving 9 bases between them. The CDR3 consists of 12 residues. Looked up from germline, CDR1 is SGHNT and CDR2 is YENEEA. The CDR3 region is CASSSQQDEQFF. In nucleotides, the CDR3 is TGTGCCAGCAGCTCTCAACAGGATGAGCAGTTCTTC.

The chain has TRBV5-1 and TRBJ2-5, with 7 nucleotides matching TRBD1. CDR3 length: 13 residues. J lost 3 bases, V lost 1 base, and 0 bases had no gene match. CDR1 and CDR2 (germline): SGHRS, YFSETQ. The CDR3 DNA reads TGCGCCAGCAGCTTGACAGGGGAAGAGACCCAGTACTTC. Its translation: CASSLTGEETQYF.

The chain couples TRBV6-5 to TRBJ1-5; D gene uncertain. The CDR3 spans 13 residues. The germline V and J ends were trimmed by 6 bases and 7 bases, with 13 bases remaining between them. Germline CDR1 MNHEY, CDR2 SVGAGI. CDR3 in DNA: TGTGCCAGCAGCCTACAGTCTAAACAGCCCCAGCATTTT. Its translation is CASSLQSKQPQHF.

The chain links TRBV6-2 or TRBV6-3 to TRBJ1-1, with D uncertain. Trimming removed 2 bases from V and 10 bases from J, with 20 bases in between. The CDR3 extends over 15 amino acids. Germline V gives CDR1 MNHEY, CDR2 SVGEGT. The CDR3: CASSYGEPQMYRAFF. In DNA, the CDR3 is TGTGCCAGCAGTTACGGGGAGCCCCAAATGTATCGAGCTTTCTTT.

The V and J genes are TRBV19 and TRBJ1-6, with 8 bases fitting TRBD1. V was pared by 7 bases and J by 7 bases, with 9 bases of the junction left unmatched. The CDR3 loop spans 15 amino acids. Germline V lookup: CDR1 LNHDA, CDR2 SQIVND (reference sequence). Written as DNA, the CDR3 is TGTGCCAGTACCGAGGACAGGGCGATAAATTCACCCCTCCACTTT. This codes for CASTEDRAINSPLHF.

The chain employs TRBV13 and TRBJ2-5, with D perhaps matching TRBD2 (7 bases). CDR1 is PRHDT and CDR2 is FYEKMQ in the germline V gene (reference sequence). V gave up 2 bases and J gave up 4 bases, with 23 bases separating them. CDR3 length: 18 residues. CDR3 in amino acids: CASSLIGEGHPLGETQYF. DNA for the CDR3: TGTGCCAGCAGCTTAATCGGGGAGGGACATCCTCTTGGAGAGACCCAGTACTTC.

The V gene is TRBV9, the J gene TRBJ2-1; 10 positions match TRBD1. The CDR3 spans 14 residues. The germline CDR1 and CDR2 sequences are SGDLS and YYNGEE. With 3 bases clipped from V and 6 bases from J, the junction kept 3 bases outside the gene matches. The CDR3 region is CASSDGTGVNEQFF. In nucleotides, the CDR3 is TGTGCCAGCAGCGATGGGACAGGGGTCAATGAGCAGTTCTTC.